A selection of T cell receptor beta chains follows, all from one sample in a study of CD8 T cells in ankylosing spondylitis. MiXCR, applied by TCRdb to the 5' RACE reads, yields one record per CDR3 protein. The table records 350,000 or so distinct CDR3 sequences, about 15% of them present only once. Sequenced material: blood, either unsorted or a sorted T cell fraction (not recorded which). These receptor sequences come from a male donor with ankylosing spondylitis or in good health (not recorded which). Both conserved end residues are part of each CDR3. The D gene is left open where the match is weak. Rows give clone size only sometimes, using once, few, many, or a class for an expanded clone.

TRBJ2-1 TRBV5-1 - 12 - CASEGGYNEQFF TGCGCCAGCGAGGGGGGATACAATGAGCAGTTCTTC
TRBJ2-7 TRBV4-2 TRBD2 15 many CASSQESGSSYEQYF TGTGCCAGCAGCCAAGAAAGCGGGAGCTCCTACGAGCAGTACTTC
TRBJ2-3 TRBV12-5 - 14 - CASGLANAPDTQYF TGTGCTAGTGGTTTGGCGAACGCCCCGGATACGCAGTATTTT
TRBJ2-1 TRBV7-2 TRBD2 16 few CASSLVTSGSRNEQFF TGTGCCAGCAGCTTAGTAACTAGCGGGAGTCGCAATGAGCAGTTCTTC
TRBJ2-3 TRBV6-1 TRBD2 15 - CASRMTSGGSDTQYF TGTGCCAGCAGGATGACTAGCGGGGGGTCAGATACGCAGTATTTT
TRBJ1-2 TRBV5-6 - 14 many CASSLTGFNYGYTF TGTGCCAGCAGCTTGACAGGGTTCAACTATGGCTACACCTTC
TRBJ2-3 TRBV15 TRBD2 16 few CATSRGTSGVTDTQYF TGTGCCACCAGCAGGGGGACTAGCGGAGTCACAGATACGCAGTATTTT
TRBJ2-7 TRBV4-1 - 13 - CASSRPPGNEQYF TGCGCCAGCAGCCGACCCCCGGGGAACGAGCAGTACTTC
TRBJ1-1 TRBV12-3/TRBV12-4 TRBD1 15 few CASSFGDRGNTEAFF TGTGCCAGCAGTTTCGGGGACAGGGGGAACACTGAAGCTTTCTTT
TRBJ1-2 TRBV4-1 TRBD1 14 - CASSHMTGGYGYTF TGCGCCAGCAGCCACATGACAGGGGGCTATGGCTACACCTTC
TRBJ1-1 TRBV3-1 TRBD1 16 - CASSQAAGTGVTEAFF TGTGCCAGCAGCCAGGCTGCCGGGACAGGGGTGACTGAAGCTTTCTTT
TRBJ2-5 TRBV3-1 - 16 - CASSQAPTGSRETQYF TGTGCCAGCAGCCAAGCCCCTACAGGGTCGAGGGAGACCCAGTACTTC
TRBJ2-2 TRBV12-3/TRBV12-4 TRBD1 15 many CASSWDSRYTGELFF TGTGCCAGCAGCTGGGACAGTAGATACACCGGGGAGCTGTTTTTT
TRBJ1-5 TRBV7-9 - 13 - CASSWYSNQPQHF TGTGCCAGCAGCTGGTATAGCAATCAGCCCCAGCATTTT
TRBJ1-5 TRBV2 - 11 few CASSEGGTQHF TGTGCCAGCAGTGAAGGGGGTACCCAGCATTTT
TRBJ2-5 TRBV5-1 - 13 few CASSWLSEETQYF TGCGCCAGCAGCTGGCTGTCGGAGGAGACCCAGTACTTC
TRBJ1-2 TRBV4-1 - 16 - CASSPLGVGTAYGYTF TGCGCCAGCAGCCCCCTGGGAGTAGGGACGGCTTATGGCTACACCTTC
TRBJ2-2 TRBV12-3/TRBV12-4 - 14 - CASSLAGVGEELFF TGTGCCAGCAGTTTAGCCGGGGTAGGGGAGGAGCTGTTTTTT
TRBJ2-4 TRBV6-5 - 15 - CASSSLGGPKVIQYF TGTGCCAGCAGTTCCCTCGGGGGGCCCAAAGTCATTCAGTACTTC
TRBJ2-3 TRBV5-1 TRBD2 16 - CASSLMASGSTDTQYF TGCGCCAGCAGCTTGATGGCTAGCGGGAGCACAGATACGCAGTATTTT
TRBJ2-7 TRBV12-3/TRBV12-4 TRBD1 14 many CASSFDRVLSEQYF TGTGCCAGCAGTTTTGACAGGGTCCTTTCCGAGCAGTACTTC
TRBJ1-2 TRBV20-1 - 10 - CSAGRRSYTF TGCAGTGCGGGCCGAAGGAGCTACACCTTC
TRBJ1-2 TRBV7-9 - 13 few CASSLGSGRGYTF TGTGCCAGCAGCTTAGGATCCGGGAGAGGCTACACCTTC
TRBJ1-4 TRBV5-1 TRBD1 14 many CASSEDRGDEKLFF TGCGCCAGCAGCGAAGACAGGGGTGATGAAAAACTGTTTTTT
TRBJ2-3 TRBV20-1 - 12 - CSARETSDTQYF TGCAGTGCTAGAGAGACTTCAGATACGCAGTATTTT
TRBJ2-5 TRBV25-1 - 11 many CASSDRETQYF TGTGCCAGCAGTGATCGAGAGACCCAGTACTTC
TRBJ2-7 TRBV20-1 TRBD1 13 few CSAGRQGDYEQYF TGCAGTGCTGGACGACAGGGTGACTACGAGCAGTACTTC
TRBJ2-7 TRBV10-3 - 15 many CAIRGGDTATYEQYF TGTGCCATCAGGGGGGGGGACACGGCTACCTACGAGCAGTACTTC
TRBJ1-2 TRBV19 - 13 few CASSIFTGYGYTF TGTGCCAGTAGTATATTTACAGGATATGGCTACACCTTC
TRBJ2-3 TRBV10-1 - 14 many CASSEGVDFGTQYF TGCGCCAGCTCCGAAGGGGTCGATTTTGGTACGCAGTATTTT
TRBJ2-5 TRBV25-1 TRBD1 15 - CASSVFGTGGETQYF TGTGCCAGCAGTGTATTCGGGACAGGGGGAGAGACCCAGTACTTC
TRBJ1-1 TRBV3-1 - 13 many CASSQGPNTEAFF TGTGCCAGCAGCCAAGGGCCCAACACTGAAGCTTTCTTT
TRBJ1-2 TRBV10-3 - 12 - CAISDGTDGYTF TGTGCCATCAGTGACGGGACCGATGGCTACACCTTC
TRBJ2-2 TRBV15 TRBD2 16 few CATSRASGTNTGELFF TGTGCCACCAGCAGGGCTAGCGGGACCAACACCGGGGAGCTGTTTTTT
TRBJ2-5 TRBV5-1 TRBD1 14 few CASSLEGGRETQYF TGCGCCAGCAGCTTGGAAGGGGGCAGGGAGACCCAGTACTTC
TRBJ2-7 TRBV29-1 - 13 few CSVYVDDSYEQYF TGCAGCGTTTATGTGGACGACTCCTACGAGCAGTACTTC
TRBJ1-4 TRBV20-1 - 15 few CSARFRIGVDEKLFF TGCAGTGCTAGATTTCGCATCGGGGTGGATGAAAAACTGTTTTTT
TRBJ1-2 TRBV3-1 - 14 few CASSGQREGYGYTF TGTGCCAGCAGCGGACAGCGCGAAGGCTATGGCTACACCTTC
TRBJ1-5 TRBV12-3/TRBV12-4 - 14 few CASSFGGNNQPQHF TGTGCCAGCAGTTTTGGAGGGAACAATCAGCCCCAGCATTTT
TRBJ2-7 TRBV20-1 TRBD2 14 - CSARGGGRGYEQYF TGCAGTGCTAGAGGAGGCGGGAGGGGGTACGAGCAGTACTTC
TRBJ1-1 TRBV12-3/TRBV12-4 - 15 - CASGETGRRDTEAFF TGTGCCAGCGGTGAAACAGGGCGTAGGGACACTGAAGCTTTCTTT
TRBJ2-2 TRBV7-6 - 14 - CASSLEGGAGELFF TGTGCCAGCAGCTTAGAGGGAGGAGCCGGGGAGCTGTTTTTT
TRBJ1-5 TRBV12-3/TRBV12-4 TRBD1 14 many CASSQTGDWQPQHF TGTGCCAGCAGCCAAACAGGGGATTGGCAGCCCCAGCATTTT
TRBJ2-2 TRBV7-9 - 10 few CASSRVELFF TGTGCCAGCAGCCGAGTGGAGCTGTTTTTT
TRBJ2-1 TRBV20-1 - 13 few CSATPRIYNEQFF TGCAGTGCTACCCCCAGGATCTACAATGAGCAGTTCTTC
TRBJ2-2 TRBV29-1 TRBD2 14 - CSVGGRGNTGELFF TGCAGCGTTGGCGGGAGGGGGAACACCGGGGAGCTGTTTTTT
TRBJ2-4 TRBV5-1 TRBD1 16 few CASLKPLGQGKNIQYF TGCGCCAGCTTAAAACCTCTAGGACAGGGAAAAAACATTCAGTACTTC
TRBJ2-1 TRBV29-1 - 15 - CSVEDSQRSYNEQFF TGCAGCGTTGAAGATAGTCAGAGATCCTACAATGAGCAGTTCTTC
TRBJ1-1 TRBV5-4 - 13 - CASSLWGRTEAFF TGTGCCAGCAGCTTGTGGGGGAGAACTGAAGCTTTCTTT
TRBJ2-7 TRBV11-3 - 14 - CASSLDSGTYEQYF TGTGCCAGCAGCTTAGATAGCGGAACCTACGAGCAGTACTTC